This TCR beta chain was observed in a study of blood T cell repertoires in COVID-19. The repertoire was sequenced with immunoSEQ multiplex PCR; TCRdb's copy has only in-frame clones and lacks some. Here the sample spans roughly 200,000 clones, roughly 87% being singletons. The germline V gene has CDR1 SGHAT and CDR2 FQNNGV. This CDR3 contains 15 residues. V was shortened by 0 bases and J by 3 bases, with 9 bases between the two germline ends. The TCR was taken from a man in his 60s with active or convalescent COVID-19. Source material: peripheral blood. The chain is built from TRBV11-2 and TRBJ2-1, with a weak D call TRBD2 (5 bases). The CDR3 is CASSLETGFYNEQFF. CDR3 DNA: TGTGCCAGCAGCTTAGAAACGGGGTTCTACAATGAGCAGTTCTTC.